This T cell receptor (beta chain) is drawn from a study of T cell responses to AZD1222 COVID-19 vaccine. Overall study findings and caveats: Donors were mostly white British, more females; clonal diversity possibly underestimated. Vaccination with two AZD1222 doses was followed by a rise in Spike-specific TCR breadth and depth. Seropositive AZD1222 recipients at baseline numbered only five or six.

Trimming took off 3 bases at V and 6 bases at J, with 6 bases between the two ends. The germline V gene encodes CDR1 MDHEN and CDR2 SYDVKM. This CDR3 has 13 amino acids. Worth noting for this clone: Its antigen remains unidentified.

Clones were read by immunoSEQ multiplex PCR, and TCRdb kept only the in-frame ones, dropping some. Of just under 150,000 clones in the sample, 70% to 90% were seen once. The TCR originated in an adult who received the AZD1222 COVID-19 vaccine. This specimen consisted of peripheral blood, obtained 28 days after the second AZD1222 dose. The V and J genes are TRBV28 and TRBJ1-6; no definite D call. The DNA of the CDR3 is TGTGCCAGCAGTTTGAGTCTTAATTCACCCCTCCACTTT. Protein sequence: CASSLSLNSPLHF.